This TCR beta chain was recorded in a study of cytomegalovirus exposure and HLA in healthy donors. Study in general: Earlier work reported 90 million to 120 million unique TCR beta sequences from 150 million to 200 million T cells.

Remarks on this clone: What it recognizes is unknown.

PCR was performed using 60 Vbeta and 13 Jbeta primers. Data came from immunoSEQ multiplex PCR; TCRdb stores just in-frame clones and leaves some out. The table counts fewer than 110,000 clones; 3% to 3.5% lies in the top ten. Findings and caveats of the study: As a later analysis showed, several of the most significant clusters appeared to be linked to common viral pathogens.

The CDR3 has 16 residues. Germline V gene data show CDR1 as MNHNS and CDR2 as SASEGT. J was trimmed by 0 bases and V by 2 bases; bases with no gene match: 4. The gene calls are TRBV6-1 and TRBJ1-1; the match to TRBD1 covers 9 bases. Sequenced: PBMCs. The sequence was obtained from a man in his forties in good health and CMV-seronegative. Here the CDR3 DNA reads TGTGCCAGCAGTGAAAGGACAGGGGCTATGAACACTGAAGCTTTCTTT. The encoded protein is CASSERTGAMNTEAFF.